The clone carrying this T cell receptor beta chain showed up just a few times. The table came from immunoSEQ multiplex PCR; TCRdb's copy has only in-frame clones and leaves some out. The repertoire holds 100,000 to 150,000 clones, with about four fifths as singletons. The sample originates from a study of blood T cell repertoires in COVID-19. Study as a whole: Donors in the United States, Italy and Spain gave samples during acute or convalescent COVID-19.

CDR1 MNHEY and CDR2 SVGAGI come from the germline V gene. The trim removed 4 bases at V and 5 bases at J, leaving 7 bases unmatched. The CDR3 totals 14 residues. The receptor's source is a man aged 35 to 55 with active or convalescent COVID-19. Sequenced: peripheral blood. The chain links TRBV6-5 to TRBJ1-2, with TRBD1 matching over 7 bases. CDR3 protein: CASSLGQNSYGYTF. CDR3 DNA: TGTGCCAGCAGTTTGGGACAGAATTCGTATGGCTACACCTTC.